A single sample gave rise to the 15 T cell receptor beta chains below, sequenced in a study of cytomegalovirus exposure and HLA in healthy donors. PCR was performed using 60 Vbeta and 13 Jbeta primers. Sequencing used immunoSEQ multiplex PCR; TCRdb keeps in-frame clones, though not all of them. This table has around 210,000 clones, around 79% appearing once. Sequenced: PBMCs. These TCRs come from a male donor in good health and CMV-seropositive.

The CDR3 reads CASSQDLGAGTYEQYF. The CDR3 nucleotides are TGCGCCAGCAGCCAAGATCTCGGAGCAGGGACCTACGAGCAGTACTTC. V gene TRBV4-3 combines with J gene TRBJ2-7, with D possibly being TRBD1 (5 bases). CDR1 and CDR2 (germline): LGHNA, YSLEER. The CDR3 length is 16 residues. V was pared by 0 bases and J by 2 bases, with 14 bases between.

The chain couples TRBV5-6 to TRBJ2-7; 7 bases map to TRBD2. J was trimmed by 4 bases and V by 2 bases; bases with no gene match: 6. The CDR3 is made up of 14 amino acids. Germline lookup yields CDR1 SGHDT and CDR2 YYEEEE. CDR3 nucleotide sequence: TGTGCCAGCAGCTTTTCGGGAGGCAGATACGAGCAGTACTTC. Its protein product is CASSFSGGRYEQYF.

The chain couples TRBV6-5 to TRBJ1-5, with 7 bases aligning to TRBD1. The CDR3 is 14 amino acids. Trimming took 4 bases from V and 4 from J; bases not matched to a gene: 4. The germline gives CDR1 MNHEY, CDR2 SVGAGI. The CDR3 here is CASSSGQPNQPQHF. The CDR3 region has the DNA TGTGCCAGCAGTTCGGGACAGCCTAATCAGCCCCAGCATTTT.

This chain connects TRBV19 to TRBJ2-5; TRBD2 matches at 10 bases. Trimming removed 6 bases from V and 5 bases from J; junction bases left unmatched: 6. This CDR3 is 14 amino acids long. Per the germline V gene, CDR1 is LNHDA and CDR2 is SQIVND (reference sequence). CDR3 nucleotides: TGTGCCAGTAGCAAGCGGGGGGGCAGGGAGACCCAGTACTTC. This codes for CASSKRGGRETQYF.

The rearrangement links TRBV15 to TRBJ2-2; TRBD1 aligns across 8 bases. Germline CDR1 is LNHNV and CDR2 is YYDKDF (reference sequence). The length of the CDR3 is 15 residues. The V and J ends lost 4 bases and 6 bases, in that order; junction bases with no gene match: 7. CDR3 DNA sequence: TGTGCCACCAGCATTTCCGGGACAGGTCCCGGGGAGCTGTTTTTT. It translates to CATSISGTGPGELFF.

V and J are TRBV19 and TRBJ1-5, with D tentatively TRBD1 (6 bases). Germline V gene data show CDR1 as LNHDA and CDR2 as SQIVND (reference sequence). With 5 bases removed from V and 3 bases from J, the gap between germline ends came to 8 bases. This CDR3 is built from 13 residues. CDR3 bases: TGTGCCAGTAGTCAGGGGAACAATCAGCCCCAGCATTTT. Protein: CASSQGNNQPQHF.

Here the CDR3 DNA reads TGTGCCAGCAGCAATAGTCCAGCGACAGCGCCCTGCGAAAAACTGTTTTTT. It translates to CASSNSPATAPCEKLFF. V gene TRBV21-1 combines with J gene TRBJ1-4; the DNA was not used to check the table's D call, TRBD1. TRBV21-1 is a listed pseudogene. The CDR3 spans 17 residues.

This clone has just one count. The rearrangement joins TRBV7-2 to TRBJ2-7; D is perhaps TRBD1 (5 bases). The CDR3 runs 15 residues. V lost 1 base and J lost 1, with 11 bases in between. Germline lookup yields CDR1 SGHTA and CDR2 FQGNSA. The DNA of the CDR3 is TGTGCCAGCAGCTTAGTCGGCAGGGAATCCTACGAGCAGTACTTC. Its protein product is CASSLVGRESYEQYF.

J is TRBJ1-4 and V is TRBV5-1, with TRBD1 matching over 8 bases. The V gene's germline CDR1 is SGHRS and CDR2 YFSETQ. The V gene end was trimmed by 9 bases and the J gene end by 3 bases; junction bases not matched to a gene: 7. This CDR3 has 14 amino acids. The CDR3 spells CATRGDRSNEKLFF. The CDR3 DNA reads TGCGCCACCAGGGGGGACAGGTCTAATGAAAAACTGTTTTTT. The full variable domain, rest sourced from reference TRBV5-1 and TRBJ1-4, is KAGVTQTPRYLIKTRGQQVTLSCSPISGHRSVSWYQQTPGQGLQFLFEYFSETQRNKGNFPGRFSGRQFSNSRSEMNVSTLELGDSALYLCATRGDRSNEKLFFGSGTQLSVL.

This clone is a singleton in its sample. The chain has TRBV9 and TRBJ1-1; D gene uncertain. The CDR3 contains 13 residues. The germline V gene encodes CDR1 SGDLS and CDR2 YYNGEE. With 3 bases removed from V and 0 bases from J, the gap between germline ends came to 6 bases. CDR3: CASSGDMNTEAFF. The CDR3 DNA is TGTGCCAGCAGCGGAGATATGAACACTGAAGCTTTCTTT.

The chain joins TRBV30 to TRBJ1-2; 10 nucleotides line up with TRBD1. Germline values: CDR1 GTSNPN, CDR2 SVGIG (reference sequence). The CDR3 is 14 residues long. V lost 6 bases, J lost 8 bases, and 12 bases stayed unmatched. CDR3 in amino acids: CACNLRDRGSGYTF. The CDR3 bases are TGTGCCTGCAACCTTAGGGACAGGGGAAGCGGCTACACCTTC.

This sequence joins TRBV19 and TRBJ2-7, with D unclear. The CDR3 is made up of 13 amino acids. Trimming stripped 1 base from V and 4 bases from J, with 8 bases between. Germline values: CDR1 LNHDA, CDR2 SQIVND (reference sequence). The CDR3 reads CASSIGLRYEQYF. In DNA form, the CDR3 reads TGTGCCAGTAGTATAGGGCTCAGGTACGAGCAGTACTTC.

The V gene is TRBV7-9, the J gene TRBJ1-4; TRBD1 aligns across 8 bases. Unmatched junction bases numbered 11, after V lost 5 bases and J lost 3 bases. Looked up from germline, CDR1 is SEHNR and CDR2 is FQNEAQ (reference sequence). This CDR3 region has 17 residues. This chain's CDR3 is CASSPRTGRESNEKLFF. Written as DNA, the CDR3 is TGTGCCAGCAGCCCGCGGACAGGGAGGGAATCTAATGAAAAACTGTTTTTT.

The rearrangement links TRBV19 to TRBJ2-4, with D perhaps matching TRBD1 (6 bases). The CDR3 runs 11 residues. Between the trimmed V and J ends, which lost 7 bases and 6 bases, there was a span of 7 bases. Looked up from germline, CDR1 is LNHDA and CDR2 is SQIVND (reference sequence). The CDR3 protein is CASIQGNIQYF. The CDR3, as DNA: TGTGCCAGTATACAGGGAAACATTCAGTACTTC.

This CDR3 reads CASSFRQGELFF. The CDR3 DNA is TGTGCCAGCAGCTTCCGACAGGGGGAGCTGTTTTTT. The V and J genes are TRBV7-8 and TRBJ2-2; TRBD1 is a possible D gene (5 bases). The ends were cut back, 3 bases at V and 8 bases at J, with 7 bases in the middle. Germline V gene sequence: CDR1 SGHVS, CDR2 FQNEAQ. This CDR3 region has 12 residues.